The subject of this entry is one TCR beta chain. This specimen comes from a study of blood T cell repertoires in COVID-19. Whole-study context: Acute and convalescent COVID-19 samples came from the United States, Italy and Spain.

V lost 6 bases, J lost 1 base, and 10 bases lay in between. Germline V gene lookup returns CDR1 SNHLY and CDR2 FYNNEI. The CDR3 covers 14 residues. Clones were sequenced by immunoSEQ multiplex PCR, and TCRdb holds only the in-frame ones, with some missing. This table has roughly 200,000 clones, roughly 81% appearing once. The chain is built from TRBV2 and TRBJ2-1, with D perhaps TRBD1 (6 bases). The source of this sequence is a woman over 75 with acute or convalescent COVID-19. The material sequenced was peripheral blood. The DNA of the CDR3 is TGTGCCAGCAGGCTTACAGGGTCCTACAATGAGCAGTTCTTC. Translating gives CASRLTGSYNEQFF.